This T cell receptor beta chain came from a study of early T cells in non-severe SARS-CoV-2 infection. V was clipped by 5 bases and J by 6 bases, with 21 bases between them. This CDR3 is built from 16 residues. This clonotype has at least ten counts. Researchers tagged individual cDNA molecules with unique molecular identifiers. TCRdb fed the 5' RACE reads into MiXCR, producing one record per CDR3 protein. The data contain approximately 77,000 distinct CDR3 sequences, roughly 12% of them seen just once; the ten biggest clones take up around 3.5%. The V and J genes are TRBV12-3 or TRBV12-4 and TRBJ2-3; D is possibly TRBD1 or TRBD2 (5 bases each). This TCR came from an adult who was a healthcare worker with PCR-confirmed SARS-CoV-2 infection or an uninfected control (not recorded which). Sequences were obtained from whole blood. CDR3 loop: CASSPGTRATRDTQYF. In nucleotides, the CDR3 is TGTGCCAGCAGTCCCGGGACCAGGGCAACAAGGGATACGCAGTATTTT.